This T cell receptor beta chain was identified in a study of patients and donors after allogeneic stem cell transplantation. The germline gives CDR1 SGHRS, CDR2 YFSETQ. Trimming shortened V by 0 bases and J by 4 bases, and 18 bases separated the two germline ends. This CDR3 has 17 residues. From the RT-PCR reads, TCRdb called clonotypes with MiXCR, one entry per CDR3 protein. The table has about a million distinct CDR3 sequences, 15% to 20% seen once. This clonotype has only a few counts. The sequencing input was blood, either unsorted or a sorted T cell fraction (not recorded which). This chain links TRBV5-1 with TRBJ2-3; D is possibly TRBD1 (6 bases). The source is a human donor who was either an allogeneic HSCT recipient or a stem cell or donor lymphocyte infusion donor (not recorded which). It is not recorded whose cells these are; they may come from a transplant donor. Here the CDR3 reads CASSLATFTGLADTQYF. CDR3 DNA sequence: TGCGCCAGCAGCTTGGCAACCTTTACAGGGCTAGCAGATACGCAGTATTTT.